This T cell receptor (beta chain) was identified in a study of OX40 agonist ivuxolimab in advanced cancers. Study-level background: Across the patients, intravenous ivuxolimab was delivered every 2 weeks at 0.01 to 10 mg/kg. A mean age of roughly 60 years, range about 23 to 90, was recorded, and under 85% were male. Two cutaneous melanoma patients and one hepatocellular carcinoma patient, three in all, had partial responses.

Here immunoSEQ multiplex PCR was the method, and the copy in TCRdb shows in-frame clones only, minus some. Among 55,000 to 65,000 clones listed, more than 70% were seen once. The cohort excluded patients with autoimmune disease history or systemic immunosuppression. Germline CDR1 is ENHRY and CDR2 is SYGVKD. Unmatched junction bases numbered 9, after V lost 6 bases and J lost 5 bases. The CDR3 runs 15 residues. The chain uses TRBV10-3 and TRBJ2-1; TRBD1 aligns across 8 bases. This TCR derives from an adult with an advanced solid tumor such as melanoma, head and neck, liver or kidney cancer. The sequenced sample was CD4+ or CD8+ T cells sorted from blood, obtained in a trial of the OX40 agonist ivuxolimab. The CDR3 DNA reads TGTGCCATCAGCGGAAGGCAGGGGGCTGACAATGAGCAGTTCTTC. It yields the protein CAISGRQGADNEQFF.